These T cell receptor beta chains were read from a single sample in a study of shared clonotypes between healthy human individuals. Clones were sequenced by immunoSEQ multiplex PCR, and TCRdb holds only the in-frame ones, with some missing. The sample lists about 2.4 million clones, approximately 90% occurring once. Material for sequencing was naive CD4+ T cells sorted from blood. These receptors were collected from a man aged 18 to 30 in good health. Each CDR3 is given with its conserved first and last residue. Each record gives: clone size, V gene, D gene, J gene, CDR3 protein, CDR3 DNA. D genes are given only for firm matches. Size is omitted from some rows. Given values are once, few, many or a class for expanded clones.

abundance: -; v_gene: TRBV11-2; d_gene: TRBD1; j_gene: TRBJ1-1; CDR3aa: CASSQNRGQAFF; CDR3nt: TGTGCCAGCAGCCAAAACAGGGGGCAAGCTTTCTTT
abundance: -; v_gene: TRBV5-1; d_gene: -; j_gene: TRBJ1-2; CDR3aa: CASSSQDGNGYTF; CDR3nt: TGCGCCAGCAGCTCACAGGACGGGAATGGCTACACCTTC
abundance: -; v_gene: TRBV28; d_gene: TRBD1; j_gene: TRBJ1-1; CDR3aa: CASSPGGQGDTEAFF; CDR3nt: TGTGCCAGCAGTCCCGGAGGACAGGGGGACACTGAAGCTTTCTTT
abundance: -; v_gene: TRBV28; d_gene: TRBD2; j_gene: TRBJ2-1; CDR3aa: CASTRSGSTYNEQFF; CDR3nt: TGTGCCAGCACCCGTAGCGGGAGCACCTACAATGAGCAGTTCTTC
abundance: -; v_gene: TRBV6-5; d_gene: -; j_gene: TRBJ2-7; CDR3aa: CASTDPNRYEQYF; CDR3nt: TGTGCCAGCACAGACCCTAATCGTTACGAGCAGTACTTC
abundance: -; v_gene: TRBV18; d_gene: -; j_gene: TRBJ2-7; CDR3aa: CASSQGKNYEQYF; CDR3nt: TGTGCCAGCTCACAGGGAAAGAATTACGAGCAGTACTTC
abundance: -; v_gene: TRBV5-1; d_gene: TRBD1; j_gene: TRBJ2-7; CDR3aa: CASSKTGTGTYEQYF; CDR3nt: TGCGCCAGCAGCAAGACCGGGACAGGGACCTACGAGCAGTACTTC
abundance: -; v_gene: TRBV18; d_gene: -; j_gene: TRBJ1-6; CDR3aa: CASSQATTASRSPLHF; CDR3nt: TGTGCCAGCTCACAAGCTACGACAGCCAGCAGGTCACCCCTCCACTTT
abundance: -; v_gene: TRBV9; d_gene: -; j_gene: TRBJ2-7; CDR3aa: CASSRGLQMTYEQYF; CDR3nt: TGTGCCAGCAGCCGGGGACTCCAAATGACCTACGAGCAGTACTTC
abundance: -; v_gene: TRBV5-4; d_gene: -; j_gene: TRBJ2-3; CDR3aa: CASSSRTDTDTQYF; CDR3nt: TGTGCCAGCAGCTCCCGGACAGACACAGATACGCAGTATTTT
abundance: -; v_gene: TRBV5-1; d_gene: TRBD1; j_gene: TRBJ1-6; CDR3aa: CASSLGGQKNSPLHF; CDR3nt: TGCGCCAGCAGCTTGGGGGGACAGAAGAATTCACCCCTCCACTTT
abundance: -; v_gene: TRBV19; d_gene: -; j_gene: TRBJ1-5; CDR3aa: CASSMGSNQPQHF; CDR3nt: TGTGCCAGTAGTATGGGATCCAATCAGCCCCAGCATTTT
abundance: -; v_gene: TRBV6-1; d_gene: -; j_gene: TRBJ1-3; CDR3aa: CASSERQYSGNTIYF; CDR3nt: TGTGCCAGCAGTGAAAGACAGTACTCTGGAAACACCATATATTTT
abundance: -; v_gene: TRBV30; d_gene: TRBD1; j_gene: TRBJ1-4; CDR3aa: CALALRTGREKLFF; CDR3nt: TGTGCCTTAGCTCTTCGGACAGGGCGCGAAAAACTGTTTTTT
abundance: -; v_gene: TRBV6-1; d_gene: -; j_gene: TRBJ1-6; CDR3aa: CASLQGYNSPLHF; CDR3nt: TGTGCCAGCCTACAGGGCTATAATTCACCCCTCCACTTT
abundance: -; v_gene: TRBV5-1; d_gene: TRBD2; j_gene: TRBJ2-5; CDR3aa: CASSLALAVETQYF; CDR3nt: TGCGCCAGCAGCTTGGCGCTAGCGGTGGAGACCCAGTACTTC
abundance: -; v_gene: TRBV18; d_gene: -; j_gene: TRBJ1-1; CDR3aa: CASSLSSNTEAFF; CDR3nt: TGTGCCAGCTCACTCTCGTCGAACACTGAAGCTTTCTTT
abundance: -; v_gene: TRBV10-3; d_gene: TRBD1; j_gene: TRBJ2-2; CDR3aa: CAISATGGHTGELFF; CDR3nt: TGTGCCATCAGTGCCACAGGGGGACACACCGGGGAGCTGTTTTTT
abundance: -; v_gene: TRBV7-9; d_gene: -; j_gene: TRBJ1-5; CDR3aa: CASSAGEFNQPQHF; CDR3nt: TGTGCCAGCAGCGCAGGGGAATTCAATCAGCCCCAGCATTTT
abundance: -; v_gene: TRBV19; d_gene: -; j_gene: TRBJ1-1; CDR3aa: CASSIDVTEFPTEAFF; CDR3nt: TGTGCCAGTAGTATAGATGTCACAGAGTTCCCGACTGAAGCTTTCTTT
abundance: -; v_gene: TRBV6-1; d_gene: -; j_gene: TRBJ2-1; CDR3aa: CASFYDEQFF; CDR3nt: TGTGCCAGCTTTTATGATGAGCAGTTCTTC
abundance: -; v_gene: TRBV6-4; d_gene: TRBD2; j_gene: TRBJ2-1; CDR3aa: CASSLAPGLAASGGQFF; CDR3nt: TGTGCCAGCAGTCTGGCCCCGGGACTAGCGGCGTCCGGGGGGCAGTTCTTC
abundance: -; v_gene: TRBV5-5; d_gene: -; j_gene: TRBJ2-6; CDR3aa: CASSFGRGSGANVLTF; CDR3nt: TGTGCCAGCAGCTTCGGCCGCGGGTCTGGGGCCAACGTCCTGACTTTC
abundance: -; v_gene: TRBV11-2; d_gene: -; j_gene: TRBJ1-4; CDR3aa: CASSFQNSNPFF; CDR3nt: TGTGCCAGCAGCTTCCAGAACTCAAATCCGTTTTTT
abundance: -; v_gene: TRBV2; d_gene: -; j_gene: TRBJ1-3; CDR3aa: CASRVSGGGVNTIYF; CDR3nt: TGTGCCAGCAGGGTTTCGGGAGGGGGTGTAAACACCATATATTTT
abundance: -; v_gene: TRBV5-1; d_gene: TRBD1; j_gene: TRBJ1-6; CDR3aa: CASSEQGSENSPLHF; CDR3nt: TGCGCCAGCAGCGAACAGGGGAGTGAGAATTCACCCCTCCACTTT
abundance: -; v_gene: TRBV18; d_gene: -; j_gene: TRBJ2-1; CDR3aa: CASSPLAGTYNEQFF; CDR3nt: TGTGCCAGCTCCCCACTCGCGGGGACCTACAATGAGCAGTTCTTC
abundance: -; v_gene: TRBV30; d_gene: -; j_gene: TRBJ1-5; CDR3aa: CAWSVGGNQPQHF; CDR3nt: TGTGCCTGGAGTGTAGGCGGGAATCAGCCCCAGCATTTT
abundance: -; v_gene: TRBV5-4; d_gene: TRBD2; j_gene: TRBJ2-2; CDR3aa: CASSFRGTSGNTGELFF; CDR3nt: TGTGCCAGCAGCTTTCGAGGGACTAGCGGGAACACCGGGGAGCTGTTTTTT
abundance: -; v_gene: TRBV29-1; d_gene: -; j_gene: TRBJ1-6; CDR3aa: CSVEETGPGSPLHF; CDR3nt: TGCAGCGTTGAAGAAACCGGGCCTGGTTCACCCCTCCACTTT
abundance: -; v_gene: TRBV11-2; d_gene: -; j_gene: TRBJ2-7; CDR3aa: CASSPPIRSYEQYF; CDR3nt: TGTGCCAGCAGTCCCCCCATCCGCTCCTACGAGCAGTACTTC
abundance: -; v_gene: TRBV11-2; d_gene: TRBD2; j_gene: TRBJ2-5; CDR3aa: CASSLDRGGRVETQYF; CDR3nt: TGTGCCAGCAGCTTAGATCGTGGAGGGAGGGTGGAGACCCAGTACTTC
abundance: -; v_gene: TRBV28; d_gene: TRBD1; j_gene: TRBJ1-6; CDR3aa: CASSLGQGYSPLHF; CDR3nt: TGTGCCAGCAGTTTGGGACAGGGGTATTCACCCCTCCACTTT
abundance: few; v_gene: TRBV2; d_gene: -; j_gene: TRBJ1-1; CDR3aa: CASSGGAIVNTEAFF; CDR3nt: TGTGCCAGCAGTGGGGGAGCTATTGTGAACACTGAAGCTTTCTTT
abundance: -; v_gene: TRBV6-5; d_gene: TRBD1; j_gene: TRBJ1-6; CDR3aa: CASSSQTGFNSPLHF; CDR3nt: TGTGCCAGCAGTTCCCAGACAGGGTTTAATTCACCCCTCCACTTT
abundance: -; v_gene: TRBV18; d_gene: -; j_gene: TRBJ2-1; CDR3aa: CASSPNSNNEQFF; CDR3nt: TGTGCCAGCTCACCAAACAGCAACAATGAGCAGTTCTTC
abundance: -; v_gene: TRBV7-2; d_gene: TRBD2; j_gene: TRBJ2-7; CDR3aa: CASRQMATGGGEQYF; CDR3nt: TGTGCCAGCAGGCAAATGGCAACGGGAGGGGGCGAGCAGTACTTC
abundance: -; v_gene: TRBV10-1; d_gene: TRBD1; j_gene: TRBJ1-1; CDR3aa: CASSESQGVNTEAFF; CDR3nt: TGCGCCAGCAGTGAGTCGCAGGGGGTGAACACTGAAGCTTTCTTT
abundance: -; v_gene: TRBV4-1; d_gene: TRBD2; j_gene: TRBJ2-5; CDR3aa: CASSQDASGASRETQYF; CDR3nt: TGCGCCAGCAGCCAAGATGCTAGCGGGGCCTCTCGTGAGACCCAGTACTTC
abundance: -; v_gene: TRBV28; d_gene: TRBD1; j_gene: TRBJ1-2; CDR3aa: CAARGRRNYGYTF; CDR3nt: TGTGCCGCCAGGGGGCGGCGTAACTATGGCTACACCTTC
abundance: -; v_gene: TRBV6-6; d_gene: -; j_gene: TRBJ1-4; CDR3aa: CASARDSREKLFF; CDR3nt: TGTGCCAGCGCCCGGGACTCCAGGGAAAAACTGTTTTTT
abundance: -; v_gene: TRBV10-3; d_gene: TRBD2; j_gene: TRBJ2-5; CDR3aa: CAMSSGSRETQYF; CDR3nt: TGTGCCATGTCTAGCGGGAGTAGAGAGACCCAGTACTTC
abundance: -; v_gene: TRBV5-4; d_gene: -; j_gene: TRBJ2-7; CDR3aa: CASSLEQASYEQYF; CDR3nt: TGTGCCAGCAGCTTGGAACAGGCGTCCTACGAGCAGTACTTC
abundance: few; v_gene: TRBV28; d_gene: -; j_gene: TRBJ1-4; CDR3aa: CASTRLSTGLNEKLFF; CDR3nt: TGTGCCAGCACCCGATTGTCAACGGGCCTTAATGAAAAACTGTTTTTT
abundance: -; v_gene: TRBV5-1; d_gene: -; j_gene: TRBJ1-6; CDR3aa: CASSLGQAIDNSPLHF; CDR3nt: TGCGCCAGCAGCTTGGGACAGGCGATCGACAATTCACCCCTCCACTTT
abundance: -; v_gene: TRBV6-6; d_gene: -; j_gene: TRBJ1-1; CDR3aa: CASSYSSGVTEAFF; CDR3nt: TGTGCCAGCAGTTACTCGAGTGGAGTTACTGAAGCTTTCTTT
abundance: -; v_gene: TRBV13; d_gene: TRBD2; j_gene: TRBJ2-2; CDR3aa: CASSPRTSGPGELFF; CDR3nt: TGTGCCAGCAGCCCTCGGACTAGCGGCCCCGGGGAGCTGTTTTTT
abundance: -; v_gene: TRBV5-1; d_gene: -; j_gene: TRBJ1-1; CDR3aa: CASSLVVGDTEAFF; CDR3nt: TGCGCCAGCAGCTTGGTGGTAGGGGACACTGAAGCTTTCTTT
abundance: -; v_gene: TRBV5-6; d_gene: TRBD1; j_gene: TRBJ1-1; CDR3aa: CASSLLDRGNTEAFF; CDR3nt: TGTGCCAGCAGCTTGTTGGACAGGGGCAACACTGAAGCTTTCTTT
abundance: -; v_gene: TRBV5-1; d_gene: -; j_gene: TRBJ2-1; CDR3aa: CASSLEIRTYNEQFF; CDR3nt: TGCGCCAGCAGCTTGGAAATCCGAACCTACAATGAGCAGTTCTTC
abundance: -; v_gene: TRBV5-8; d_gene: -; j_gene: TRBJ1-1; CDR3aa: CASSLRMNTEAFF; CDR3nt: TGTGCCAGCAGCCTCCGCATGAACACTGAAGCTTTCTTT
abundance: -; v_gene: TRBV11-2; d_gene: -; j_gene: TRBJ2-7; CDR3aa: CASSFQSYEQYF; CDR3nt: TGTGCCAGCAGCTTTCAGTCCTACGAGCAGTACTTC
abundance: -; v_gene: TRBV5-4; d_gene: -; j_gene: TRBJ1-4; CDR3aa: CASSAGQGEEKLFF; CDR3nt: TGTGCCAGCAGCGCCGGACAAGGAGAGGAAAAACTGTTTTTT